These T cell receptor beta chains were read from a single sample in a study of sequential checkpoint blockade in melanoma. Sequencing was performed with immunoSEQ multiplex PCR; in TCRdb, only in-frame clones are kept and a portion is missing. This sample has under 9,000 clones; less than 70% occur once, and the top ten carry 40% to 60%. The sample was CD8+ T cells sorted from blood (inferred from file names), taken from a patient given nivolumab and ipilimumab in sequence. Every receptor here comes from a human patient with melanoma. Some clones in this sample may be carry-over from other donors' samples. The CDR3 runs from the conserved cysteine through the conserved F or W. A D gene is named only where the DNA matches it firmly. Clone size appears in some rows only: once, few, many, or a class for an expanded clone.

v_call: TRBV5-1; j_call: TRBJ1-1; clone_size: .; d_call: .; cdr3_nt: TGCGCCAGCAGCTTACCAGGGAACACTGAAGCTTTCTTT; cdr3_aa: CASSLPGNTEAFF
v_call: TRBV6-5; j_call: TRBJ1-2; clone_size: .; d_call: .; cdr3_nt: TGTGCCAGCAGTTACTCTAAATCTGGGGGGGGCTACACCTTC; cdr3_aa: CASSYSKSGGGYTF
v_call: TRBV5-6; j_call: TRBJ1-1; clone_size: .; d_call: .; cdr3_nt: TGTGCCAGCAGCTGGGGCAGGGCGAACACTGAAGCTTTCTTT; cdr3_aa: CASSWGRANTEAFF
v_call: TRBV27; j_call: TRBJ2-7; clone_size: .; d_call: TRBD1; cdr3_nt: TGTGCCAGCAGTTCAGGGGGTACTATTCGGGAGCAGTACTTC; cdr3_aa: CASSSGGTIREQYF
v_call: TRBV7-6; j_call: TRBJ2-7; clone_size: .; d_call: .; cdr3_nt: TGTGCCAGCAGCCTGGGTGGGGGGGCCACCCACGAGCAGTACTTC; cdr3_aa: CASSLGGGATHEQYF
v_call: TRBV30; j_call: TRBJ1-1; clone_size: few; d_call: TRBD1; cdr3_nt: TGTGCCTGGAGGCGGACAGGTGTATACACTGAAGCTTTCTTT; cdr3_aa: CAWRRTGVYTEAFF
v_call: TRBV25-1; j_call: TRBJ2-7; clone_size: .; d_call: .; cdr3_nt: TGTGCCAGCAGCTTCTACGAGCAGTACTTC; cdr3_aa: CASSFYEQYF
v_call: TRBV10-3; j_call: TRBJ2-7; clone_size: .; d_call: TRBD2; cdr3_nt: TGTGCCATCAGTGACCCCGGGGGGAGTTACTACGAGCAGTACTTC; cdr3_aa: CAISDPGGSYYEQYF
v_call: TRBV5-7; j_call: TRBJ1-2; clone_size: once; d_call: TRBD1; cdr3_nt: TGTGCCAGCAGCATGGGACAGGGGACCTCTGGCTACACCTTC; cdr3_aa: CASSMGQGTSGYTF
v_call: TRBV9; j_call: TRBJ2-1; clone_size: .; d_call: TRBD2; cdr3_nt: TGTGCCAGCAGCACCAGACTAGCGGGGGGCTCCTACAATGAGCAGTTCTTC; cdr3_aa: CASSTRLAGGSYNEQFF
v_call: TRBV5-1; j_call: TRBJ2-7; clone_size: few; d_call: TRBD1; cdr3_nt: TGCGCCAGCAGCCTACCCCCGGACAGGGGGCGGGACGAGCAGTACTTC; cdr3_aa: CASSLPPDRGRDEQYF
v_call: TRBV5-6; j_call: TRBJ1-2; clone_size: .; d_call: .; cdr3_nt: TGTGCCAGCAGCGAACAGGGAACGAGCTATGGCTACACCTTC; cdr3_aa: CASSEQGTSYGYTF
v_call: TRBV2; j_call: TRBJ1-1; clone_size: .; d_call: TRBD1; cdr3_nt: TGTGCCAGGGAGACAGGGCCTGGGACCACAGGAGCTTTCTTT; cdr3_aa: CARETGPGTTGAFF
v_call: TRBV2; j_call: TRBJ1-1; clone_size: .; d_call: .; cdr3_nt: TGTGCCAGCAGTGAAGGTATTGGTCGGCTTGGAGCTGAAGCTTTCTTT; cdr3_aa: CASSEGIGRLGAEAFF
v_call: TRBV7-6; j_call: TRBJ1-3; clone_size: once; d_call: .; cdr3_nt: TGTGCCAGCAGCCCCGGACTGGGGAGCTCTGGAAACACCATATATTTT; cdr3_aa: CASSPGLGSSGNTIYF
v_call: TRBV11-3; j_call: TRBJ2-6; clone_size: .; d_call: .; cdr3_nt: TGTGCCAGCAGCCCCAGAGAGGCTGGGGCCAACGTCCTGACTTTC; cdr3_aa: CASSPREAGANVLTF
v_call: TRBV9; j_call: TRBJ2-1; clone_size: .; d_call: .; cdr3_nt: TGTGCCAGCAGCGTGGGACTCGTTAATGAGCAGTTCTTC; cdr3_aa: CASSVGLVNEQFF
v_call: TRBV11-2; j_call: TRBJ2-7; clone_size: .; d_call: TRBD1; cdr3_nt: TGTGCCAGCAGCCCCTCCGGGACAGGCGCATCCGAGCAGTACTTC; cdr3_aa: CASSPSGTGASEQYF
v_call: TRBV6-5; j_call: TRBJ1-5; clone_size: .; d_call: .; cdr3_nt: TGTGCCAGCAGTTATTCAGGCAGGCATCAGCCCCAGCATTTT; cdr3_aa: CASSYSGRHQPQHF
v_call: TRBV28; j_call: TRBJ2-5; clone_size: few; d_call: .; cdr3_nt: TGTGCCAGCAGTTACCAAAGAACAGAAAAGGAGACCCAGTACTTC; cdr3_aa: CASSYQRTEKETQYF
v_call: TRBV7-7; j_call: TRBJ2-7; clone_size: .; d_call: .; cdr3_nt: TGTGCCAGCAGCTTAGTGTACGGGGGTTCCTACGAGCAGTACTTC; cdr3_aa: CASSLVYGGSYEQYF
v_call: TRBV4-1; j_call: TRBJ1-2; clone_size: .; d_call: .; cdr3_nt: TGCGCCAGCAGCCAAGGTACCGACAATTATGGCTACACCTTC; cdr3_aa: CASSQGTDNYGYTF
v_call: TRBV10-3; j_call: TRBJ2-7; clone_size: .; d_call: TRBD1; cdr3_nt: TGTGCCATCACCGGGGACAGGTATCACGAGCAGTACTTC; cdr3_aa: CAITGDRYHEQYF
v_call: TRBV6-5; j_call: TRBJ2-7; clone_size: .; d_call: .; cdr3_nt: TGTCCCTCGAGGCCGGGGAACTCCTACGAGCAGTACTTC; cdr3_aa: CPSRPGNSYEQYF
v_call: TRBV11-2; j_call: TRBJ1-1; clone_size: .; d_call: TRBD1; cdr3_nt: TGTGCCAGCAGCTTAGGCGTGGGACAGGGTCTCTGGGCTTTCTTT; cdr3_aa: CASSLGVGQGLWAFF
v_call: TRBV7-9; j_call: TRBJ1-4; clone_size: .; d_call: TRBD1; cdr3_nt: TGTGCCAGCAGCCCTACAGGGGGTCATTATGAAAAACTGTTTTTT; cdr3_aa: CASSPTGGHYEKLFF
v_call: TRBV7-8; j_call: TRBJ1-1; clone_size: .; d_call: .; cdr3_nt: TGTGCCAGCAGCCCTAACAGGGTAGCAGCTTTCTTT; cdr3_aa: CASSPNRVAAFF
v_call: TRBV6-5; j_call: TRBJ2-7; clone_size: .; d_call: .; cdr3_nt: TGTGCCAGCAGTTTCGCCAGGGCCGGCGAGCAGTACTTC; cdr3_aa: CASSFARAGEQYF
v_call: TRBV27; j_call: TRBJ1-4; clone_size: .; d_call: .; cdr3_nt: TGTGCCAGCAGAAAAAACTGGGGGGCTAATGAAAAACTGTTTTTT; cdr3_aa: CASRKNWGANEKLFF
v_call: TRBV4-1; j_call: TRBJ2-7; clone_size: once; d_call: .; cdr3_nt: TGCGCCAGCAGCCAAGAAACTAGAGGCCCCTACGAGCAGTACTTC; cdr3_aa: CASSQETRGPYEQYF
v_call: TRBV25-1; j_call: TRBJ2-7; clone_size: .; d_call: TRBD1; cdr3_nt: TGTGCCAGCACACGAGGGACAGGGGCGGCCGAGCAGTACTTC; cdr3_aa: CASTRGTGAAEQYF
v_call: TRBV2; j_call: TRBJ1-2; clone_size: few; d_call: .; cdr3_nt: TGTGCCAGCAGTCAGCGGGCGGAGGGGCTCTATGGCTACACCTTC; cdr3_aa: CASSQRAEGLYGYTF
v_call: TRBV29-1; j_call: TRBJ2-2; clone_size: once; d_call: TRBD1; cdr3_nt: TGCAGCGTAGGACAGGGCGGCGCCGGGGAGCTGTTTTTT; cdr3_aa: CSVGQGGAGELFF
v_call: TRBV4-2; j_call: TRBJ2-5; clone_size: .; d_call: TRBD2; cdr3_nt: TGTGCCAGCAGCCAAGACCCGCTGGGAGGGGAGACCCAGTACTTC; cdr3_aa: CASSQDPLGGETQYF
v_call: TRBV7-9; j_call: TRBJ2-4; clone_size: .; d_call: .; cdr3_nt: TGTGCCAGCAGCTCTGAGATAGCCAAAAACATTCAGTACTTC; cdr3_aa: CASSSEIAKNIQYF
v_call: TRBV6-4; j_call: TRBJ1-2; clone_size: once; d_call: TRBD1; cdr3_nt: TGTGCCACCGTGGGACAGGGGAAAAACTATGGCTACACCTTC; cdr3_aa: CATVGQGKNYGYTF
v_call: TRBV27; j_call: TRBJ1-4; clone_size: .; d_call: .; cdr3_nt: TGTGCCAGCAGTTTATACCCAGGGACTAATGAAAAACTGTTTTTT; cdr3_aa: CASSLYPGTNEKLFF
v_call: TRBV2; j_call: TRBJ2-3; clone_size: .; d_call: .; cdr3_nt: TGTGCCAGCAGTGAATATGGAGGGGCCACAGATACGCAGTATTTT; cdr3_aa: CASSEYGGATDTQYF
v_call: TRBV11-2; j_call: TRBJ2-7; clone_size: .; d_call: .; cdr3_nt: TGTGCCAGCAGCCTTACCCTCACAGGGCGTAGGGACTTC; cdr3_aa: CASSLTLTGRRDF
v_call: TRBV11-2; j_call: TRBJ2-7; clone_size: .; d_call: TRBD1; cdr3_nt: TGTGCCAGCAGCTTAGATGAGACAGGGGGCTCCTACGAGCAGTACTTC; cdr3_aa: CASSLDETGGSYEQYF
v_call: TRBV6-5; j_call: TRBJ1-5; clone_size: .; d_call: .; cdr3_nt: TGTGCCAGCACCCTCCGGGGGGGGGCGGGTCAGCCCCAGCATTTT; cdr3_aa: CASTLRGGAGQPQHF
v_call: TRBV6-5; j_call: TRBJ1-2; clone_size: .; d_call: .; cdr3_nt: TGTGCCAGCAGTTATTATCAGGGGAACTATGGCTACACCTTC; cdr3_aa: CASSYYQGNYGYTF
v_call: TRBV7-4; j_call: TRBJ1-2; clone_size: few; d_call: .; cdr3_nt: TGTGCCAGCAGCTTACCTGATACTCCCCTTAACTATGGCTACACCTTC; cdr3_aa: CASSLPDTPLNYGYTF
v_call: TRBV7-2; j_call: TRBJ1-4; clone_size: .; d_call: .; cdr3_nt: TGTGCCAGCAGCGCCTACCGAGATGAAAAACTGTTTTTT; cdr3_aa: CASSAYRDEKLFF
v_call: TRBV4-3; j_call: TRBJ1-2; clone_size: .; d_call: TRBD1; cdr3_nt: TGCGCCAGCAGCCAATTGTTCGAGGGGGCGACCCATTTTAGTCGGGGCTACACCTTC; cdr3_aa: CASSQLFEGATHFSRGYTF
v_call: TRBV7-6; j_call: TRBJ1-5; clone_size: few; d_call: TRBD1; cdr3_nt: TGTGCCAGCAGACAGGGGGCTAATCAGCCCCAGCATTTT; cdr3_aa: CASRQGANQPQHF
v_call: TRBV27; j_call: TRBJ1-1; clone_size: .; d_call: .; cdr3_nt: TGTGCCAGCAGTGGGCTGAGGGCGAACACTGAAGCTTTCTTT; cdr3_aa: CASSGLRANTEAFF